This TCR beta chain was recovered during a study of patients and donors after allogeneic stem cell transplantation. From the RT-PCR reads, TCRdb called clonotypes with MiXCR, one entry per CDR3 protein. Among over 150,000 distinct CDR3 sequences listed, 35% to 50% were seen once. CDR3 length: 12 amino acids. V lost 6 bases and J lost 4, with 12 bases in between. Germline CDR1 and CDR2: DFQATT and SNEGSKA (reference sequence). The V and J genes are TRBV20-1 and TRBJ1-1, with D perhaps matching TRBD1 (5 bases). Sequenced: blood, either unsorted or a sorted T cell fraction (not recorded which). The receptor was isolated from a human donor who was either an allogeneic HSCT recipient or a stem cell or donor lymphocyte infusion donor (not recorded which). It is not recorded whose cells these are; they may come from a transplant donor. Here the CDR3 reads CSAEGGGTEAFF. DNA of the CDR3: TGCAGTGCAGAGGGTGGGGGCACTGAAGCTTTCTTT.